The next 17 T cell receptor beta chains were all read from a single sample in a study of T cell clonotyping in hematopoietic cell transplantation. This table comes from immunoSEQ multiplex PCR, and its TCRdb copy is limited to in-frame clones, with some not included. The top ten hold 35% to 50% of the sample, which has around 9,600 clones, 75% to 80% seen once. Sequenced material: peripheral blood mononuclear cells, taken 180 days after allogeneic stem cell transplant. Receptors originate from a female patient in her forties or fifties who had an allogeneic stem cell transplant from a related donor, so the T cells may come from the graft donor. Some clones in this sample may be carry-over from other donors' samples.

The chain has TRBV4-2 and TRBJ2-6; TRBD1 agrees at 8 bases. V was clipped by 1 base and J by 0 bases; unmatched bases: 2. Germline V gene sequence: CDR1 LGHNA, CDR2 YNFKEQ. CDR3 size: 17 residues. CDR3 protein: CASSQGTGFSGANVLTF. The CDR3, as DNA: TGTGCCAGCAGCCAAGGGACAGGGTTCTCTGGGGCCAACGTCCTGACTTTC.

This rearrangement joins TRBV27 to TRBJ1-2; the D gene is possibly TRBD1 (5 bases). Germline-derived CDR1 and CDR2 are MNHEY and SMNVEV (reference sequence). The ends were cut back, 10 bases at V and 4 bases at J, with 13 bases in the middle. The CDR3 is 12 residues long. The CDR3 DNA is TGTGCCATTCGCGACAGTGTCTATGGCTACACCTTC. Translated: CAIRDSVYGYTF.

The rearrangement joins TRBV7-2 to TRBJ1-3; D is possibly TRBD1 (5 bases). Germline assignment: CDR1 SGHTA and CDR2 FQGNSA. Trimming took off 1 base at V and 0 bases at J, with 13 bases between the two ends. CDR3 length: 17 amino acids. CDR3 DNA: TGTGCCAGCAGCTTAGTCTGGGACCGAGACTCTGGAAACACCATATATTTT. Amino acid sequence: CASSLVWDRDSGNTIYF.

V is TRBV6-4 and J is TRBJ1-5, with a weak D call TRBD1 (5 bases). V shed 4 bases and J shed 4 bases, with 8 bases lying between them. The CDR3 consists of 13 residues. Per germline, CDR1 MRHNA and CDR2 SNTAGT. CDR3 protein: CASSVDSNQPQHF. CDR3 sequence (DNA): TGTGCCAGCAGTGTCGACAGTAATCAGCCCCAGCATTTT.

The chain combines TRBV2 with TRBJ2-1; 8 bases are a match to TRBD2. The ends lost 5 bases at V and 5 bases at J; junction bases unmatched: 8. This CDR3 contains 15 residues. The germline gives CDR1 SNHLY, CDR2 FYNNEI. The CDR3 sequence is CASSIIGGADNEQFF. The CDR3 region has the DNA TGTGCCAGCAGTATAATCGGGGGGGCAGACAATGAGCAGTTCTTC.

The rearrangement links TRBV11-3 to TRBJ2-6; D uncertain. Looked up from germline, CDR1 is SGHNT and CDR2 is YENEEA. Trimming pared 3 bases from V and 3 bases from J, leaving 3 bases between. This CDR3 is built from 13 residues. The CDR3 here is CASSLGGANVLTF. CDR3 in DNA: TGTGCCAGCAGCTTGGGTGGGGCCAACGTCCTGACTTTC. The complete variable domain, with remaining parts taken from reference TRBV11-3 and TRBJ2-6, reads EAGVVQSPRYKIIEKKQPVAFWCNPISGHNTLYWYLQNLGQGPELLIRYENEEAVDDSQLPKDRFSAERLKGVDSTLKIQPAELGDSAVYLCASSLGGANVLTFGAGSRLTVL.

This clone has more than one count but fewer than ten. The chain employs TRBV7-9 and TRBJ2-7; D is possibly TRBD2 (6 bases). The length of the CDR3 is 12 residues. Looked up from germline, CDR1 is SEHNR and CDR2 is FQNEAQ (reference sequence). The V gene lost 5 bases and the J gene lost 3 bases, with 8 bases spanning the gap. For the CDR3, the DNA is TGTGCCAGCAGCATGCGGGGCTACGAGCAGTACTTC. This sequence encodes CASSMRGYEQYF. The entire variable domain, with the rest obtained from reference TRBV7-9 and TRBJ2-7, is as follows: DTGVSQNPRHKITKRGQNVTFRCDPISEHNRLYWYRQTLGQGPEFLTYFQNEAQLEKSRLLSDRFSAERPKGSFSTLEIQRTEQGDSAMYLCASSMRGYEQYFGPGTRLTVT.

The table lists this clone with a few counts. V usage is TRBV4-3 and J usage is TRBJ2-2; 7 bases map to TRBD2. Germline CDR1 and CDR2: LGHNA and YSLEER. This CDR3 comprises 16 residues. Unmatched junction bases numbered 4, after V lost 3 bases and J lost 0 bases. The CDR3 sequence: CASSHDGGTNTGELFF. For the CDR3, the DNA is TGCGCCAGCAGCCACGACGGGGGGACGAACACCGGGGAGCTGTTTTTT.

Remarks on this clone: The junction shows a germline mismatch at one end, possibly a read error. The chain recombines TRBV19 with TRBJ1-6; TRBD1 matches 7 bases. Germline values: CDR1 LNHDA, CDR2 SQIVND (reference sequence). The CDR3 consists of 15 residues. The DNA of the CDR3 is TGCGCCAGCAGCCAGCCGGGACAGTATAATTCACCCCTCCACTTT. This sequence encodes CASSQPGQYNSPLHF.

This sequence joins TRBV5-1 and TRBJ1-6, with 8 bases fitting TRBD1. The CDR3 has 14 residues. Trimming at V came to 6 bases and at J to 7 bases, leaving 6 bases not matched to a gene. Germline V lookup: CDR1 SGHRS, CDR2 YFSETQ. The CDR3 protein is CASTPDRENSPLHF. In DNA, the CDR3 is TGCGCCAGCACGCCGGACAGGGAGAATTCACCCCTCCACTTT.

This rearrangement joins TRBV7-8 to TRBJ2-7, with a weak D call TRBD2 (5 bases). The CDR3 covers 13 residues. V was pared by 11 bases and J by 5 bases, with 19 bases between. CDR1 and CDR2 (germline): SGHVS, FQNEAQ. DNA of the CDR3: TGTGCCGGAACCACCGGGGAGAATGACGAGCAGTACTTC. Translating gives CAGTTGENDEQYF.

The chain couples TRBV9 to TRBJ2-2, with unresolved D. This CDR3 is 14 amino acids long. Germline values: CDR1 SGDLS, CDR2 YYNGEE. The germline V and J ends were trimmed by 0 bases and 5 bases, with 8 bases remaining between them. CDR3 DNA sequence: TGTGCCAGCAGCGTAGATTTCAGTACCGGGGAGCTGTTTTTT. Its protein is CASSVDFSTGELFF.

J is TRBJ1-6 and V is TRBV6-5; possibly TRBD1 for D (6 bases). Trimming shortened V by 0 bases and J by 9 bases, and 12 bases separated the two germline ends. Germline loops: CDR1 MNHEY, CDR2 SVGAGI. The length of the CDR3 is 15 residues. As DNA, the CDR3 is TGTGCCAGCAGTTACTCAAGGTTCAGGGGTTCACCCCTCCACTTT. It is translated as CASSYSRFRGSPLHF.

This clone appeared once. V and J are TRBV5-1 and TRBJ1-1, with 8 bases aligning to TRBD1. Per the germline V gene, CDR1 is SGHRS and CDR2 is YFSETQ. The CDR3 has 13 amino acids. V lost 2 bases and J lost 5; bases outside the gene matches: 2. CDR3 nucleotides: TGCGCCAGCAGCTTTGGACAGGGAACTGAAGCTTTCTTT. This gives the protein CASSFGQGTEAFF.

J is TRBJ2-2 and V is TRBV19, with no clear D. V dropped 3 bases and J dropped 6 bases, with 17 bases sitting between them. The CDR3 spans 16 residues. The germline V gene encodes CDR1 LNHDA and CDR2 SQIVND (reference sequence). The CDR3 is CASSIFQLDFPGELFF. Written as DNA, the CDR3 is TGTGCCAGTAGTATTTTTCAGCTAGATTTCCCCGGGGAGCTGTTTTTT.

The chain joins TRBV6-5 to TRBJ1-5, with D uncertain. V was pared by 2 bases and J by 3 bases, with 11 bases between. This CDR3 is built from 15 residues. The V gene's germline CDR1 is MNHEY and CDR2 SVGAGI. CDR3 sequence (DNA): TGTGCCAGCAGTTACAGCAGGTCCTCCAATCAGCCCCAGCATTTT. It yields the protein CASSYSRSSNQPQHF.

The chain carries TRBV9 and TRBJ1-3, with 7 bases aligning to TRBD1. Germline trimming cut 0 bases from V and 3 bases from J; bases unmatched to any gene: 0. Looked up from germline, CDR1 is SGDLS and CDR2 is YYNGEE. This CDR3 has 14 amino acids. CDR3 DNA: TGTGCCAGCAGCGTAGGACAGGGTGGAAACACCATATATTTT. Protein sequence: CASSVGQGGNTIYF.